One sample yielded the 25 T cell receptor beta chains listed below, sequenced in a study of beta chain features in type 1 diabetes (dated by TCRdb to 2016 to 2018). General conclusions and limits of the study: Type 1 diabetes patients showed a moderate but significant shortening of TCRB CDR3 length in all four CD4+ subsets.

Libraries were built with the immunoSEQ multiplex PCR assay. All of the isolated RNA was reverse transcribed with the High Capacity cDNA Reverse Transcription Kit, so expressed TCRB transcripts were sequenced. TCRdb re-hosts the immuneACCESS table, in-frame sequences only. Its copies lack some clones; in the studies checked, an unresolved V gene accounts for under half of them, and the cause for the rest is not known. The sample table lists 300,000 to 400,000 clones, approximately 10% of them with a count of one. The ten largest clonotypes hold 1% of the sample. Antigens of these TCRs are unknown. The specimen sequenced was central memory CD4+ T cells from blood. The receptors were gathered from a man in his thirties or forties with type 1 diabetes.

A few counts support this clone. This chain connects TRBV5-1 to TRBJ2-3; D not certain. Germline assignment: CDR1 SGHRS and CDR2 YFSETQ. The CDR3 is 11 residues long. Trimming stripped 5 bases from V and 6 bases from J, with 7 bases between. This CDR3 reads CASRNADTQYF. CDR3 DNA sequence: TGCGCCAGCAGGAATGCTGATACGCAGTATTTT.

This chain joins TRBV7-2 and TRBJ2-5; 7 bases line up with TRBD1. The length of the CDR3 is 15 residues. The germline V gene has CDR1 SGHTA and CDR2 FQGNSA. V was pared by 0 bases and J by 7 bases, with 8 bases of the junction left unmatched. CDR3 sequence: CASSLAPRGLGTQYF. The CDR3 DNA reads as TGTGCCAGCAGCTTAGCCCCGAGGGGGCTGGGGACCCAGTACTTC. The whole variable domain, remainder taken from reference TRBV7-2 and TRBJ2-5, is GAGVSQSPSNKVTEKGKDVELRCDPISGHTALYWYRQSLGQGLEFLIYFQGNSAPDKSGLPSDRFSAERTGGSVSTLTIQRTQQEDSAVYLCASSLAPRGLGTQYFGPGTRLLVL.

This clone was observed a few times. The chain is built from TRBV30 and TRBJ1-3, with D perhaps matching TRBD1 (6 bases). Trimming pared 7 bases from V and 0 bases from J, leaving 13 bases between. The CDR3 spans 14 residues. CDR1 and CDR2 (germline): GTSNPN, SVGIG (reference sequence). CDR3 residues: CALYREASGNTIYF. CDR3 coding DNA: TGTGCCTTATACAGGGAGGCCTCTGGAAACACCATATATTTT.

The J gene is TRBJ2-2, the V gene TRBV23-1, with TRBD1 as a possible D gene (6 bases). TRBV23-1 is placed among ORFs of uncertain function. The CDR3 spans 14 residues. Trimming took off 4 bases at V and 5 bases at J, with 11 bases between the two ends. The CDR3: CASSLDRQTGELFF. CDR3 sequence (DNA): TGCGCCAGCAGTCTGGACAGACAAACCGGGGAGCTGTTTTTT.

The V call is TRBV2, the J call TRBJ1-1; D is uncertain. This CDR3 is 13 amino acids long. Trimming removed 8 bases from V and 2 bases from J, with 12 bases in between. CDR1 SNHLY and CDR2 FYNNEI come from the germline V gene. The CDR3 DNA reads as TGTGCCAGCCCAAGAAAGGGTAACACTGAAGCTTTCTTT. Translating it yields CASPRKGNTEAFF.

This chain links TRBV2 with TRBJ2-1; a weak D match, TRBD1 (6 bases). V shed 2 bases and J shed 6 bases, with 14 bases lying between them. In germline, CDR1 is SNHLY, CDR2 FYNNEI. The CDR3 contains 15 residues. The DNA for the CDR3 is TGTGCCAGCAGTGAACAGAGTCGAGGGGGCAATGAGCAGTTCTTC. As protein: CASSEQSRGGNEQFF.

The genes are TRBV9 and TRBJ2-1; TRBD2 matches at 13 bases. V shed 4 bases, J shed 5 bases, and the junction held 12 bases outside the gene matches. The CDR3 is 18 residues long. Germline V gene lookup returns CDR1 SGDLS and CDR2 YYNGEE. CDR3: CASSFRLLAGGIHNEQFF. The CDR3 DNA follows: TGTGCCAGCAGCTTCCGCCTACTAGCGGGGGGGATACACAATGAGCAGTTCTTC.

A remark on this clone: At the DNA level, this CDR3 is encoded by other sequences in the same sample as well. The genes are TRBV7-2 and TRBJ2-3; no definite D call. Trimming took 4 bases from V and 0 from J, leaving 2 bases between them. The CDR3 runs to 12 residues. The germline V gene has CDR1 SGHTA and CDR2 FQGNSA. The CDR3 sequence is CASSSSTDTQYF. The CDR3 coding sequence is TGTGCCAGCAGCTCCAGCACAGATACGCAGTATTTT.

This clone has a count of ten or more. The chain links TRBV5-6 to TRBJ2-3, with 7 bases fitting TRBD2. The junction had 3 bases not matched to a gene; V was cut back by 2 bases and J by 3 bases. The length of the CDR3 is 14 residues. Germline V gene lookup returns CDR1 SGHDT and CDR2 YYEEEE. This chain's CDR3 is CASSLKGLTDTQYF. The CDR3 region has the DNA TGTGCCAGCAGCTTAAAGGGACTAACAGATACGCAGTATTTT.

The DNA for the CDR3 is TGCAGCGTTGAATCCGGGACAGGGCACACTGAAGCTTTCTTT. Amino acid sequence: CSVESGTGHTEAFF. This chain joins TRBV29-1 and TRBJ1-1; 9 positions match TRBD1. This CDR3 has 14 residues. The V segment lost 2 bases and the J segment 3 bases; nucleotides outside the gene matches: 4. Germline V gene data show CDR1 as SQVTM and CDR2 as ANQGSEA.

This clone came up a few times. The V gene is TRBV18, the J gene TRBJ1-5, with D hard to call. V dropped 4 bases and J dropped 5 bases, with 9 bases sitting between them. Looked up from germline, CDR1 is KGHSH and CDR2 is LQKENI. This CDR3 comprises 13 residues. CDR3 residues: CASSRETDQPQHF. The CDR3 bases are TGTGCCAGCTCACGGGAAACAGATCAGCCCCAGCATTTT.

This clone turned up a few times. The chain is built from TRBV18 and TRBJ1-6; a weak D match, TRBD1 (5 bases). CDR1 and CDR2 (germline): KGHSH, LQKENI. V gave up 2 bases and J gave up 10 bases, with 15 bases separating them. The CDR3 is 15 residues long. The CDR3: CASSPGGDSGSPLHF. CDR3 in DNA: TGTGCCAGCTCACCAGGGGGGGACTCTGGATCACCCCTCCACTTT.

This clone appeared many times. Written as DNA, the CDR3 is TGTGCCAGCAGCTTGGTAGCTGGAGCGGGGGGAGCAAATACGCAGTATTTT. Protein product: CASSLVAGAGGANTQYF. This chain uses TRBV5-6 with TRBJ2-3; 9 positions match TRBD2. Germline values: CDR1 SGHDT, CDR2 YYEEEE. V shed 0 bases and J 7 bases; nucleotides not matched to a gene: 12. CDR3 length: 17 residues.

This clone was seen only a few times. This chain joins TRBV28 and TRBJ2-5; D may match TRBD1 or TRBD2 (6 bases each). Germline assignment: CDR1 MDHEN and CDR2 SYDVKM. CDR3 size: 14 residues. The V end lost 1 base, the J end lost 5 bases, and 11 bases lay between the germline ends. In DNA, the CDR3 is TGTGCCAGCAGTTTATCCGGGGGCCGGGAGACCCAGTACTTC. It yields the protein CASSLSGGRETQYF.

This clone was counted a few times. In the same sample, other DNA sequences code for this CDR3. J is TRBJ1-5 and V is TRBV4-3, with TRBD1 matching 8 bases. Trimming cost V 0 bases and J 7 bases; bases outside gene matches: 5. CDR1 is LGHNA, CDR2 YSLEER, per germline. The CDR3 has 15 amino acids. In DNA form, the CDR3 reads TGCGCCAGCAGCCAAGATTTGACAGGGGACCAGCCCCAGCATTTT. As protein: CASSQDLTGDQPQHF.

This clone was picked up a small number of times. Other DNA sequences within the sample encode an identical CDR3. CDR3 residues: CASRAGVYNEQFF. The CDR3 DNA is TGTGCCAGCCGGGCGGGGGTGTACAATGAGCAGTTCTTC. The chain recombines TRBV2 with TRBJ2-1; the match to TRBD2 covers 7 bases. CDR1 and CDR2 (germline): SNHLY, FYNNEI. This CDR3 contains 13 residues. V lost 8 bases and J lost 4; bases outside the gene matches: 5. Full variable domain (remainder filled in from reference TRBV2 and TRBJ2-1): EPEVTQTPSHQVTQMGQEVILRCVPISNHLYFYWYRQILGQKVEFLVSFYNNEISEKSEIFDDQFSVERPDGSNFTLKIRSTKLEDSAMYFCASRAGVYNEQFFGPGTRLTVL.

This chain joins TRBV2 and TRBJ2-5; 8 bases agree with TRBD2. After removal of 7 bases from V and 1 base from J, the junction contained 5 bases not matched to a gene. The CDR3 consists of 14 residues. Germline V lookup: CDR1 SNHLY, CDR2 FYNNEI. For the CDR3, the DNA is TGTGCCAGCAAAGGGACTAGGGGCCAAGAGACCCAGTACTTC. This codes for CASKGTRGQETQYF.

This clone was detected only a few times. The rearrangement uses TRBV7-2 and TRBJ2-5; 7 bases fit TRBD1. The CDR3 is made up of 14 amino acids. The germline V gene has CDR1 SGHTA and CDR2 FQGNSA. J was trimmed by 10 bases and V by 5 bases; bases with no gene match: 13. Written as DNA, the CDR3 is TGTGCCAGCAGCCCAGGGGGTGCGAGATGGAGCCAGTACTTC. Protein product: CASSPGGARWSQYF.

This clone was recorded a few times. The chain joins TRBV13 to TRBJ1-4; D gene ambiguous. V was shortened by 6 bases and J by 4 bases, with 24 bases between the two germline ends. Germline V gene lookup returns CDR1 PRHDT and CDR2 FYEKMQ (reference sequence). The CDR3 loop spans 18 amino acids. As DNA, the CDR3 is TGTGCCAGCAGTCCCTTACTTCGATGGACTGGAGGTAATGAAAAACTGTTTTTT. Amino acid sequence: CASSPLLRWTGGNEKLFF.

This clone was counted ten times or more. The chain joins TRBV4-3 to TRBJ2-7, with 7 bases fitting TRBD1. The germline V gene encodes CDR1 LGHNA and CDR2 YSLEER. The V segment lost 3 bases and the J segment 2 bases; nucleotides outside the gene matches: 4. The CDR3 extends over 14 amino acids. CDR3 protein: CASSQWTGPYEQYF. The CDR3 nucleotides read TGCGCCAGCAGCCAGTGGACAGGCCCCTACGAGCAGTACTTC.

In its sample, this clone was seen a few times. The chain employs TRBV6-5 and TRBJ2-2, with TRBD1 matching over 9 bases. This CDR3 spans 16 amino acids. Germline V gene sequence: CDR1 MNHEY, CDR2 SVGAGI. Trimming took 4 bases from V and 2 from J; bases not matched to a gene: 5. CDR3 sequence reads: CASSSTDRGNTGELFF. In DNA, the CDR3 is TGTGCCAGCAGTTCAACGGACAGGGGAAACACCGGGGAGCTGTTTTTT.

This rearrangement joins TRBV9 to TRBJ2-7; D perhaps matches TRBD1 (6 bases). The germline CDR1 and CDR2 sequences are SGDLS and YYNGEE. The CDR3 totals 15 residues. V dropped 4 bases and J dropped 0 bases, with 14 bases sitting between them. The CDR3 spells CASSSFDRSSYEQYF. DNA for the CDR3: TGTGCCAGCAGCTCCTTCGACAGGAGCTCCTACGAGCAGTACTTC.

This clone appeared a few times. The gene calls are TRBV28 and TRBJ1-4; D may be TRBD1 (6 bases). The CDR3 covers 14 residues. Germline V lookup: CDR1 MDHEN, CDR2 SYDVKM. V shed 5 bases and J shed 5 bases, with 12 bases lying between them. The CDR3 here is CASSHREGNEKLFF. Written as DNA, the CDR3 is TGTGCCAGCAGTCACAGGGAGGGGAATGAAAAACTGTTTTTT.

The rearrangement links TRBV7-2 to TRBJ1-6; TRBD1 might be the D (5 bases). Germline V gives CDR1 SGHTA, CDR2 FQGNSA. The CDR3 covers 17 residues. Trimming took off 4 bases at V and 11 bases at J, with 24 bases between the two ends. The CDR3 sequence: CASSWEGHGANKAPLHF. CDR3 nucleotide sequence: TGTGCCAGCAGCTGGGAGGGCCATGGGGCCAATAAGGCACCCCTCCACTTT. The entire variable domain, with the rest obtained from reference TRBV7-2 and TRBJ1-6, is as follows: GAGVSQSPSNKVTEKGKDVELRCDPISGHTALYWYRQSLGQGLEFLIYFQGNSAPDKSGLPSDRFSAERTGGSVSTLTIQRTQQEDSAVYLCASSWEGHGANKAPLHFGNGTRLTVT.

V is TRBV6-1 and J is TRBJ2-5, with TRBD2 matching 7 bases. V was clipped by 5 bases and J by 2 bases; unmatched bases: 5. This CDR3 has 14 residues. Looked up from germline, CDR1 is MNHNS and CDR2 is SASEGT. CDR3 sequence (DNA): TGTGCCAGCAGTATGACGGGGGGTCAAGAGACCCAGTACTTC. Its protein product is CASSMTGGQETQYF.